This T cell receptor beta chain appears in the sequencing data of a study of blood T cells in healthy people across ages. The study's findings and limits: PBMC samples, being unsorted, prevented any conclusive comparison of naive and antigen-experienced cells.

A second PCR, run for about 7 to 11 cycles, used a sample-barcoded 5' primer plus a J-beta primer mix. TCRdb itself ran the 5' RACE reads through MiXCR, one entry per CDR3 protein. The sample contains roughly 860,000 distinct CDR3 sequences, around 62% of which appear only once. Note on this clonotype: Its antigen remains unidentified.

The TCR originated in a man aged 30 to 39 in good health. The sample taken for sequencing was blood.

Written as DNA, the CDR3 is TGTGCCAGCAGCTTAGGACTAACAGGGTACAATGAGCAGTACTTC. Residues: CASSLGLTGYNEQYF. The chain carries TRBV7-2 and TRBJ2-7, with a possible D match to TRBD1 (6 bases). Germline lookup yields CDR1 SGHTA and CDR2 FQGNSA. The CDR3 covers 15 residues. V dropped 1 base and J dropped 7 bases, with 17 bases sitting between them.